This T cell receptor beta chain was obtained from a study of T cells in Graves' hyperthyroidism and ophthalmopathy. Trimming took 1 base from V and 7 from J, leaving 14 bases between them. The CDR3 covers 14 residues. Germline lookup yields CDR1 SGDLS and CDR2 YYNGEE. A note on this clonotype: Its antigen remains unidentified.

Study-level results: Classification by a 13 V-J model distinguished ophthalmopathy from stable hyperthyroidism. Most clonotypes that expanded in the thyroid above 0.001 also showed up in blood.

What was amplified from RNA transcripts were TCR beta CDR3 regions. HTBI primers were employed in a first-round RT-PCR of the TCR CDR3. TCRdb called the multiplex PCR reads again in MiXCR, with one record for every CDR3 protein. The table has 500,000 to 600,000 distinct CDR3 sequences, approximately 44% seen once. Patients with uncontrolled infections, other autoimmune diseases, pregnancy or lactation were excluded. Diagnosing involved the use of clinical symptoms, serum thyroxine and TRAb, thyroid ultrasound and orbital computed tomography. The V and J genes are TRBV9 and TRBJ1-2; D is possibly TRBD1 (6 bases). The specimen sequenced was peripheral blood or thyroid tissue (not recorded which). The sequence derives from an adult woman with Graves' disease, either hyperthyroidism or ophthalmopathy (not recorded which). The CDR3 region is CASSVTQGFGGYTF. CDR3 DNA: TGTGCCAGCAGCGTAACACAGGGTTTCGGTGGCTACACCTTC.